The present T cell receptor beta chain was sequenced within a study of T-cell memory formation after mild COVID-19. Background on the study: Across donors, TCR clusters were largely donor specific.

Germline V lookup: CDR1 LGHNA, CDR2 YNFKEQ. V trimming: 4 bases; J trimming: 7 bases; junction bases outside the gene matches: 7. The CDR3 runs to 13 residues. cDNA libraries for TCR alpha and TCR beta, carrying sample barcodes and UMIs, came from 5'RACE with constant-segment primers. TCRdb re-analysed the 5' RACE reads in MiXCR, keeping a single row per CDR3 protein. The table records roughly 240,000 distinct CDR3 sequences, 16% of them present only once. The study, taken as a whole, reports: Among clones contracting day 15 to 85, CD4/CD8 was balanced, whereas later expanders leaned CD4+.

On this clonotype: What it binds is unknown.

The sample was PBMCs or a T cell subset sorted from them (not recorded which). This TCR came from a man aged 18 to 30 who had mild COVID-19 (a few samples of this study predate the infection). Cell type and time point are not known. The V call is TRBV4-2, the J call TRBJ2-7, with 7 bases matching TRBD1. The CDR3 sequence is CASSRQGRGEQYV. DNA of the CDR3: TGTGCCAGCAGCCGACAGGGACGAGGGGAGCAGTACGTC.